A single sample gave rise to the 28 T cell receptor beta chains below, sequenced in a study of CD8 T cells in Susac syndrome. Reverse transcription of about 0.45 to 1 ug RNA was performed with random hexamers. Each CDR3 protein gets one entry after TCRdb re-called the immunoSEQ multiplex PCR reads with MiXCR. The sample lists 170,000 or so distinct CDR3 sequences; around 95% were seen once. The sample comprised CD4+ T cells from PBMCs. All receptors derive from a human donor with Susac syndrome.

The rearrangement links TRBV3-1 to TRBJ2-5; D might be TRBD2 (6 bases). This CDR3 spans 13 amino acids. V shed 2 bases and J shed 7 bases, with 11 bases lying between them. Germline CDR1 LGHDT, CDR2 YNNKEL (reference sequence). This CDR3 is CASSQRGIGTQYF. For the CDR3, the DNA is TGTGCCAGCAGCCAACGCGGGATTGGGACCCAGTACTTC.

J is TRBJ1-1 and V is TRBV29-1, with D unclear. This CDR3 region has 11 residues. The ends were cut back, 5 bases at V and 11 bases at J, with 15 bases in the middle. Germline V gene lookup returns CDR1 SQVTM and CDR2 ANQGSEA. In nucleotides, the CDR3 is TGCAGCGTTTCCGTTTCGGGGAAGGCTTTCTTT. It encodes CSVSVSGKAFF.

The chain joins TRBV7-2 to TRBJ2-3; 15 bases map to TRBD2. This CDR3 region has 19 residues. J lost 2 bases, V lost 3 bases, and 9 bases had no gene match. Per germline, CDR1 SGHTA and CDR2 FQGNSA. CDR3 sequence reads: CASSFGWTSGGDYTDTQYF. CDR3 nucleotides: TGTGCCAGCAGCTTCGGATGGACTAGCGGGGGGGACTACACAGATACGCAGTATTTT.

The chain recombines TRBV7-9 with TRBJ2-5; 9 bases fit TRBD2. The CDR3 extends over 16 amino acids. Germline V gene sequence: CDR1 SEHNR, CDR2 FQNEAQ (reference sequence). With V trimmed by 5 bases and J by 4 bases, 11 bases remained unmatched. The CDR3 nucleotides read TGTGCCAGCAGCCGCCGGGCTAGCGGGGTGGGAGAGACCCAGTACTTC. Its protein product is CASSRRASGVGETQYF.

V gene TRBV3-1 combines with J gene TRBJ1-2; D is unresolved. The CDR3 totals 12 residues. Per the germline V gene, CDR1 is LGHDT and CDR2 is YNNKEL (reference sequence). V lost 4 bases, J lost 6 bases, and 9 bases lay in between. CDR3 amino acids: CASSPRDNGYTF. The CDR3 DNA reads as TGTGCCAGCAGCCCCCGCGATAATGGCTACACCTTC.

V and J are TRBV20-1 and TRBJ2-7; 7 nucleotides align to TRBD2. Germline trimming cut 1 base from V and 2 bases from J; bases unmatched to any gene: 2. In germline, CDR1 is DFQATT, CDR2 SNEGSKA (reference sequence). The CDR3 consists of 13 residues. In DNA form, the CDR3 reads TGCAGTGCTAGAGGTGGACTAGCCTACGAGCAGTACGTC. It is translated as CSARGGLAYEQYV.

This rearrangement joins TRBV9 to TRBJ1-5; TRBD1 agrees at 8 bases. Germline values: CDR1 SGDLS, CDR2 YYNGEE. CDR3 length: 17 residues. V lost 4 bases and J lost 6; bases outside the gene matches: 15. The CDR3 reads CASSPGQGRSDGQPQHF. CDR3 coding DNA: TGTGCCAGCAGCCCCGGACAGGGCCGCTCAGATGGTCAGCCCCAGCATTTT. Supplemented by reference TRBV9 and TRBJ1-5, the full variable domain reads DSGVTQTPKHLITATGQRVTLRCSPRSGDLSVYWYQQSLDQGLQFLIQYYNGEERAKGNILERFSAQQFPDLHSELNLSSLELGDSALYFCASSPGQGRSDGQPQHFGDGTRLSIL.

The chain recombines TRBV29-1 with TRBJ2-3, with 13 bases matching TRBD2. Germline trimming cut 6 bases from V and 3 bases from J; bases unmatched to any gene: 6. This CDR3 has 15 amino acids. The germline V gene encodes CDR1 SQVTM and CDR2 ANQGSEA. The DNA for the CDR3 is TGCAGCGTCGCCAAACTAGCGGGAGGGACAGATACGCAGTATTTT. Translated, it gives CSVAKLAGGTDTQYF.

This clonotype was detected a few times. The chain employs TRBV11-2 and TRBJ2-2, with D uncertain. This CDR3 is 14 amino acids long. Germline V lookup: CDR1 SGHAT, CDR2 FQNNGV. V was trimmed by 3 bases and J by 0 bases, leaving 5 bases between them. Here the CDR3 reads CASSLASNTGELFF. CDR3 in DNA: TGTGCCAGCAGCTTGGCGTCGAACACCGGGGAGCTGTTTTTT.

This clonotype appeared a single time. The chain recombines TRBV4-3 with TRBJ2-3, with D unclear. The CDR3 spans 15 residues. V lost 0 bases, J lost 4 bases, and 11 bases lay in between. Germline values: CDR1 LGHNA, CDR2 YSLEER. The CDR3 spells CASSQEVARADTQYF. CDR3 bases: TGCGCCAGCAGCCAAGAGGTCGCCCGTGCAGATACGCAGTATTTT.

The CDR3 here is CASSPGGGTGVGYTF. The CDR3 region has the DNA TGTGCCAGCAGCCCCGGAGGGGGGACAGGGGTTGGCTACACCTTC. The chain carries TRBV7-8 and TRBJ1-2; 10 bases align to TRBD1. CDR1 and CDR2 from the germline V gene are SGHVS and FQNEAQ. The V gene end was trimmed by 5 bases and the J gene end by 7 bases; junction bases not matched to a gene: 10. This CDR3 is 15 amino acids long.

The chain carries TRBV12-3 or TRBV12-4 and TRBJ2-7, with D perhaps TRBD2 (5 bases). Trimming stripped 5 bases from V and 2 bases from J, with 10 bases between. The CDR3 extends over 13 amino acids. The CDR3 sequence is CASSPRGPYEQYF. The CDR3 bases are TGTGCCAGCAGTCCTCGGGGTCCCTACGAGCAGTACTTC.

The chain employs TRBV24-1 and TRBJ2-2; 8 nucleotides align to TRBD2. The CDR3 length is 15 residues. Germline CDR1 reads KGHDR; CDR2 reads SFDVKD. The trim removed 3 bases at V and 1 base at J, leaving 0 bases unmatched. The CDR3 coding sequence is TGTGCCACCAGTGATCTAGCGGGGAACACCGGGGAGCTGTTTTTT. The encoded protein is CATSDLAGNTGELFF.

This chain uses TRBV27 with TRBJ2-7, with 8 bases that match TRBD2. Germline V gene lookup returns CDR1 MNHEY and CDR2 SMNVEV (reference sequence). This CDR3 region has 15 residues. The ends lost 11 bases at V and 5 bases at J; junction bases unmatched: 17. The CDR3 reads CASTGGASGYHEQYF. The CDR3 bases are TGTGCCTCGACCGGGGGGGCTAGCGGCTACCACGAGCAGTACTTC.

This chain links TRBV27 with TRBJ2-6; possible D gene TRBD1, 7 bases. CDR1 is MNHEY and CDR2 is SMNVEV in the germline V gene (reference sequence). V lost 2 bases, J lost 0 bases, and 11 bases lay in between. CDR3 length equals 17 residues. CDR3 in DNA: TGTGCCAGCAGTTTAGCGGGACAGATCTCTGGGGCCAACGTCCTGACTTTC. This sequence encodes CASSLAGQISGANVLTF.

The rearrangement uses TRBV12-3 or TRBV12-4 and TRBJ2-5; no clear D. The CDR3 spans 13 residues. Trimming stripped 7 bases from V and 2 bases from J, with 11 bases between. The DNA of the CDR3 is TGTGCCAGCACCTCCTACCCTCAAGAGACCCAGTACTTC. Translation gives CASTSYPQETQYF.

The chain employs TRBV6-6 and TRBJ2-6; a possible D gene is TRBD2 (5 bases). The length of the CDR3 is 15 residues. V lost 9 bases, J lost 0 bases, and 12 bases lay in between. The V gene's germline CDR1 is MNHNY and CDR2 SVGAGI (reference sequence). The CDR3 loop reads CASHRGGSGANVLTF. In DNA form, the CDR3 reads TGTGCCAGTCATCGAGGAGGCTCTGGGGCCAACGTCCTGACTTTC.

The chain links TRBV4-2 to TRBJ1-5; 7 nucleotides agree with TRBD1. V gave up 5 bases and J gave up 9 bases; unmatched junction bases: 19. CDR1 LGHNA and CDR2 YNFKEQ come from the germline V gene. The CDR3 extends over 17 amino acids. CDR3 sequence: CASSARDRGTPVWPQHF. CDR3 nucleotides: TGTGCCAGCAGCGCCCGGGACAGAGGGACGCCGGTCTGGCCCCAGCATTTT.

The CDR3 DNA sequence: TGTGCCTTCCGGCCGGGGCCATACACTGAAGCTTTCTTT. Its translation: CAFRPGPYTEAFF. The chain has TRBV30 and TRBJ1-1, with D maybe TRBD1 (5 bases). Per the germline V gene, CDR1 is GTSNPN and CDR2 is SVGIG (reference sequence). The CDR3 length is 13 residues. The V end was cut by 7 bases, the J end by 3 bases, with 15 bases between.

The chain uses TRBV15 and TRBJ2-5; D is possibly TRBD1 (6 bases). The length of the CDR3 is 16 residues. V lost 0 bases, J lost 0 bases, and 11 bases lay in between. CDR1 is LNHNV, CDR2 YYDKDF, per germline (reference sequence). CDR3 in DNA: TGTGCCACCAGCAGAGATATCGGACAGTACCAAGAGACCCAGTACTTC. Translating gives CATSRDIGQYQETQYF.

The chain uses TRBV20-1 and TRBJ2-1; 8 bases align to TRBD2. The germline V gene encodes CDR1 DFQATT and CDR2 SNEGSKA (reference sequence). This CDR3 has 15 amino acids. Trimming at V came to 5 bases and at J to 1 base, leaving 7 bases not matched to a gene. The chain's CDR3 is CSAWRLASSYNEQFF. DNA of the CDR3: TGCAGTGCTTGGCGACTAGCGTCTTCCTACAATGAGCAGTTCTTC.

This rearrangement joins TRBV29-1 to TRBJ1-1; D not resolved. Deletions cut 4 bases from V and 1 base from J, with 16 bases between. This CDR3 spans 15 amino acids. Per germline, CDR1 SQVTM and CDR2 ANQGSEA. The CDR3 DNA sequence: TGCAGCGTTGGTTGGGGAAATAGTTGGAACACTGAAGCTTTCTTT. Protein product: CSVGWGNSWNTEAFF.

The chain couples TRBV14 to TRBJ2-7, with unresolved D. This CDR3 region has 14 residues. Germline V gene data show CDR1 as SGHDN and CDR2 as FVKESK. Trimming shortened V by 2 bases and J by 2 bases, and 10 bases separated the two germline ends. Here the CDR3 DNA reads TGTGCCAGCAGCCAACACGCAGGAACCTACGAGCAGTACGTC. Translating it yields CASSQHAGTYEQYV.

The CDR3 region is CASSEAAGNTGELFF. The CDR3 region has the DNA TGTGCCAGCAGTGAGGCAGCTGGGAACACCGGGGAGCTGTTTTTT. V gene TRBV2 combines with J gene TRBJ2-2; D unclear. V lost 3 bases to trimming and J lost 1 base, with 9 bases between them. Germline lookup yields CDR1 SNHLY and CDR2 FYNNEI. The CDR3 has 15 residues.

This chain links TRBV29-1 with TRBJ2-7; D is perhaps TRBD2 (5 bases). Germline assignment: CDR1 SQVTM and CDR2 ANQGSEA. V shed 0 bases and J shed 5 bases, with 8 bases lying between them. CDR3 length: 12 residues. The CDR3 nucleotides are TGCAGCGTTGAAGATCCGGGGAACGAGCAGTACTTC. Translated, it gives CSVEDPGNEQYF.

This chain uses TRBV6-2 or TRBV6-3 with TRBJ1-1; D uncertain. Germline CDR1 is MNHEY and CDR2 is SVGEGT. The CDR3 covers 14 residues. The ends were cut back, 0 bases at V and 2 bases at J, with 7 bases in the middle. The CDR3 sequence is CASSYSQINTEAFF. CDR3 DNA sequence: TGTGCCAGCAGTTACTCACAGATCAACACTGAAGCTTTCTTT.

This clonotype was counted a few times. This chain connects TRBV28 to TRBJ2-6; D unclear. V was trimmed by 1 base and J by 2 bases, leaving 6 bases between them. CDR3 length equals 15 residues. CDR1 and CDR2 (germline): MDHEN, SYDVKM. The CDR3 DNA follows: TGTGCCAGCAGTTTATCGGGTACTGGGGCCAACGTCCTGACTTTC. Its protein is CASSLSGTGANVLTF.

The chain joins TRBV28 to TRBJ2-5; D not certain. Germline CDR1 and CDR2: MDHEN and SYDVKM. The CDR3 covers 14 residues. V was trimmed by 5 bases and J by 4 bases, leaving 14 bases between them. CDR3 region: CASSLTGRRETQYF. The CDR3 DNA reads TGTGCCAGCAGTCTCACCGGGCGTCGAGAGACCCAGTACTTC.